Below, one TCR beta chain is given with its context. Its antigen is unknown. The sample holds no much larger clone one base away, and base qualities are not on file. V loses 4 bases of germline sequence and J loses 10 bases, and the interval between the two ends is 8 bases. The CDR3 numbers 11 residues from cysteine through phenylalanine. The only DNA kept is the CDR3, 33 bases in frame from the first base. The CDR1 and CDR2 encoded by the germline V gene are SGHDN and FVKESK. These data come from a study of shared clonotypes between healthy human individuals (dated by TCRdb to the early 2020s). General notes on the study: The cohort comprised a couple of women and a few men aged 18 to 49 years. Blood TCR repertoires of roughly five healthy adults were deeply sequenced to estimate repertoire size and the extent of clonotype sharing between individuals. Different laboratories and diverse techniques were used to prepare libraries and sequence TCR repertoires, to increase sequencing depth and limit assay-specific biases. For each donor, CD4 naive and CD4 memory were each given three plates, CD8 naive was given two plates, and CD8 memory was given one plate. Each donor's leukapheresis produced roughly between about 0.85 and 10 billion PBMCs.

The paper's findings and limits, for the study overall: Higher generation probabilities were observed for clonotypes shared by all four sorted-subset donors than for non-shared clonotypes. Estimated clonotype richness was generally larger for naive than for memory subsets. Pairwise subsampling led to the expectation that sequencing depth would affect the degree of clonotype sharing among donors. Because the study included only a small number of donors, the genetic and exposure-history diversity represented was limited. Sampling was limited to blood, and TCR repertoires in tissue likely differ from TCR repertoires in blood. Rarefaction of sorted-subset datasets indicated incomplete sequencing despite the large sequencing depth. Approximately 5% of naive CD4, 3.5% of naive CD8, 2.3% of memory CD4, and around 0.42% of memory CD8 clonotypes were shared across several donors.

Using the deep immunoSEQ assay, multiplex PCR amplified TCR CDR3 regions from genomic DNA. Genomic DNA extracted from each cell subset was distributed evenly over all wells of several immunoSEQ 96-well plates, and each plate served as one replicate. For sorted subsets, each replicate PCR was loaded with around 220 ng genomic DNA, equivalent to about 33,000 T cell genomes. Purified libraries were measured with a Qubit 3.0 fluorometer, size-checked on a Bioanalyzer 2100, and measured again with the KAPA Library Quantification kit. Each immunoSEQ 96-well plate was sequenced on its own single-read 150-cycle Illumina NextSeq 550 flow cell. Concerning the study's data processing: Because the immunoSEQ output held only junctional sequences and lacked quality scores, the filtering could not match the filtering applied to full-length reads. Sequences were annotated with PyIR, a Python wrapper for IgBLAST v1.9, and V/J genes and CDR3 were assigned using IMGT germline references. Reads were filtered out if the reads had weak V/J assignments (E-value above 1e-6), no CDR3, stop codons, out-of-frame junctions, or ambiguous translated residues. A V3J clonotype was defined by an identical inferred V gene, J gene, and CDR3 amino acid sequence. Percentage overlap between repertoires was computed as shared unique clonotypes divided by the size of the smaller repertoire. RTK rarefaction, the Chao1 estimator, and Recon v2.1 estimates of unobserved clonotypes were used to assess repertoire richness. For all TCRbeta clonotypes obtained by the gDNA method from a handful of donors, generation probabilities were computed with OLGA. TCRdb provides this immuneACCESS table in a form limited to in-frame rearrangements. Some clones are lacking; in checked studies, under half of them reflect an unresolved V gene, and why the rest are absent is not known. V and J calls and clone size come straight from that table; D and trimming were deduced from the DNA. In this sample the table shows 1.6 million or so clones, 95% to 97% of which occur a single time. The ten most abundant clones make up over 1% of the sample.

Donors were healthy HIV-negative adults with no recently reported acute infections or vaccinations. Every donor was a Caucasian adult residing in Nashville, Tennessee, USA. CD4+ T cells were enriched by magnetic negative selection; naive cells were then positively selected on CD45RA, and the negative fraction formed the memory subset. Blood was obtained by leukapheresis, after which PBMCs were separated by Ficoll-Histopaque density gradient centrifugation and cryopreserved in liquid nitrogen vapor phase. Analytical flow cytometry was used to check the purity and quantity of every magnetically sorted T cell population. From each sorted fraction, genomic DNA was isolated and quantified by UV absorbance on a Nanodrop 2000c.

The source is a man aged 25 to 40 in good health. Sequencing used naive CD4+ T cells sorted from blood. In light of the paper, this sample's cell subset or site label describes: CD45RA+ positively selected. Recombination connected TRBV14 to TRBJ2-1, with no confidently assigned D gene. The DNA sequence reads TGTGCCAGCAGCCTACGGGCCGAGCAGTTCTTC. Translated, it gives CASSLRAEQFF.